Reported below is one TCR beta chain. Assay: immunoSEQ multiplex PCR; the TCRdb copy retains only in-frame clones and omits some. In the table there are about 140,000 clones, more than 90% of which are singletons. The entry originates in a study of T cell responses to AZD1222 COVID-19 vaccine. This clonotype was obtained from an adult in good health. This specimen was peripheral blood, taken on day 0 of AZD1222 vaccination.

The CDR3 here is CASIRDPPHQPQHF. CDR3 DNA sequence: TGTGCCAGCATAAGGGACCCTCCTCATCAGCCCCAGCATTTT. The rearrangement uses TRBV6-5 and TRBJ1-5, with TRBD1 as a possible D gene (5 bases). V was cut by 7 bases and J by 5 bases, with 15 bases left in between. The germline V gene has CDR1 MNHEY and CDR2 SVGAGI. This CDR3 has 14 amino acids.